This T cell receptor beta chain is drawn from a study of blood T cell repertoires in COVID-19. About the research overall: PBMCs, B-cell-depleted T cells, or T cells were the source of the cDNA or gDNA that made up the material.

The CDR3 has 16 residues. The germline CDR1 and CDR2 sequences are SGHRS and YFSETQ. The V gene lost 0 bases and the J gene lost 9 bases, with 16 bases spanning the gap. The assay was immunoSEQ multiplex PCR, and TCRdb's table has in-frame clones only and misses some. The data hold under 250,000 clones, with around four fifths observed a single time. This receptor was obtained from a woman in her forties or fifties with active or convalescent COVID-19. This chain connects TRBV5-1 to TRBJ1-6; a possible D gene is TRBD1 (6 bases). Sequencing used peripheral blood. The CDR3 loop reads CASSLGEQGFPSPLHF. The CDR3 DNA sequence: TGCGCCAGCAGCTTGGGGGAACAGGGCTTCCCTTCACCCCTCCACTTT.